This T cell receptor (beta chain) was profiled in a study of shared clonotypes between healthy human individuals. Across the whole study: CD4 naive and memory got three plates each, CD8 naive two, CD8 memory one.

A CD45RA+ naive subset and a CD45RA-negative memory subset were split from CD4+ cells. The germline V gene encodes CDR1 MDHEN and CDR2 SYDVKM. The trim removed 7 bases at V and 3 bases at J, leaving 8 bases unmatched. The CDR3 is 14 amino acids. The assay was immunoSEQ multiplex PCR, and TCRdb's table has in-frame clones only and misses some. The table lists 1,400,000 or so clones, around 98.5% of them singletons. The chain carries TRBV28 and TRBJ1-1; TRBD1 matches at 7 bases. Sequences were obtained from naive CD4+ T cells sorted from blood. As for subset: CD45RA+ positively selected. This TCR was sampled from a man under 40 in good health. The chain's CDR3 is CASKTTGIYTEAFF. The CDR3 coding sequence is TGTGCCAGCAAGACGACAGGGATTTACACTGAAGCTTTCTTT.